The 13 T cell receptor beta chains below come from one sample, sequenced in a study of shared clonotypes between healthy human individuals. Measured with immunoSEQ multiplex PCR; TCRdb has only the in-frame clones, and not every one. Among fewer than 700,000 clones listed, roughly 79% were seen once. Sequenced: PBMCs. These receptors originate from a woman in her 40s in good health. Some clones in this sample may be carry-over from other donors' samples.

The chain links TRBV28 to TRBJ1-3; no reliable D call. Deletions cut 6 bases from V and 4 bases from J, with 16 bases between. Germline V gives CDR1 MDHEN, CDR2 SYDVKM. The CDR3 consists of 15 residues. CDR3 DNA: TGTGCCAGCAGCCCCGTTGGGGTAGGAGGAAACACCATATATTTT. It encodes CASSPVGVGGNTIYF.

This rearrangement joins TRBV6-1 to TRBJ1-1, with TRBD1 as a possible D gene (6 bases). V lost 11 bases, J lost 0 bases, and 13 bases lay in between. The CDR3 runs to 13 residues. Germline CDR1 and CDR2: MNHNS and SASEGT. The CDR3 nucleotides read TGTGCCGGGGGCAGTACCATGAACACTGAAGCTTTCTTT. The encoded protein is CAGGSTMNTEAFF.

With regard to this clone: The CDR3 ends on some other residue instead of the conserved phenylalanine or tryptophan, so this is likely a read error. The chain has TRBV4-2 and TRBJ1-2, with D uncertain. Deletions cut 1 base from V and 6 bases from J, with 12 bases between. The germline gives CDR1 LGHNA, CDR2 YNFKEQ. The CDR3 is made up of 14 amino acids. CDR3 protein: CASSQGTPRDGYTL. The CDR3 nucleotides read TGTGCCAGCAGCCAAGGGACCCCTCGGGATGGCTACACCCTC.

The V call is TRBV4-1, the J call TRBJ1-6; 9 bases agree with TRBD1. With V trimmed by 1 base and J by 9 bases, 4 bases remained unmatched. Germline V gives CDR1 MGHRA, CDR2 YSYEKL. The CDR3 consists of 15 residues. The CDR3 coding sequence is TGCGCCAGCAGCCAAGTCCGACAGGGGGGTTCACCCCTCCACTTT. Protein product: CASSQVRQGGSPLHF.

V is TRBV7-9 and J is TRBJ2-7; TRBD1 agrees at 7 bases. CDR1 SEHNR and CDR2 FQNEAQ come from the germline V gene (reference sequence). CDR3 length: 13 amino acids. J lost 0 bases, V lost 5 bases, and 1 base had no gene match. CDR3 in DNA: TGTGCCAGCAGCCGGGACAGCTCCTACGAGCAGTACTTC. Its translation is CASSRDSSYEQYF. Complete variable domain (other parts from reference TRBV7-9 and TRBJ2-7): DTGVSQNPRHKITKRGQNVTFRCDPISEHNRLYWYRQTLGQGPEFLTYFQNEAQLEKSRLLSDRFSAERPKGSFSTLEIQRTEQGDSAMYLCASSRDSSYEQYFGPGTRLTVT.

This chain links TRBV4-3 with TRBJ2-2; no firm D call. Germline V CDR1 and CDR2: LGHNA, YSLEER. Trimming cost V 0 bases and J 1 base, with 3 bases left between them. The CDR3 loop spans 14 amino acids. CDR3 nucleotide sequence: TGCGCCAGCAGCCAAGAAGAGAACACCGGGGAGCTGTTTTTT. Protein: CASSQEENTGELFF.

V usage is TRBV2 and J usage is TRBJ1-5; D may be TRBD1 (5 bases). There are 16 residues in the CDR3. Trimming stripped 6 bases from V and 4 bases from J, with 19 bases between. CDR1 and CDR2 (germline): SNHLY, FYNNEI. CDR3 sequence reads: CASSPYRVRGNQPQHF. The CDR3 nucleotides read TGTGCCAGCAGCCCTTACCGGGTTAGGGGAAATCAGCCCCAGCATTTT.

The chain is built from TRBV6-1 and TRBJ2-3; D is unresolved. Trimming shortened V by 1 base and J by 2 bases, and 10 bases separated the two germline ends. Germline loops: CDR1 MNHNS, CDR2 SASEGT. This CDR3 contains 15 residues. The DNA for the CDR3 is TGTGCCAGCAGTGAAGACGGGCACCCCACAGATACGCAGTATTTT. The encoded protein is CASSEDGHPTDTQYF.

The gene calls are TRBV5-1 and TRBJ2-1; D unresolved. This CDR3 region has 14 residues. Per germline, CDR1 SGHRS and CDR2 YFSETQ. V shed 0 bases and J shed 3 bases, with 7 bases lying between them. The chain's CDR3 is CASSLGSGYNEQFF. As DNA, the CDR3 is TGCGCCAGCAGCTTGGGATCAGGCTACAATGAGCAGTTCTTC.

This chain joins TRBV9 and TRBJ2-2; TRBD2 matches at 8 bases. The trim removed 4 bases at V and 0 bases at J, leaving 5 bases unmatched. This CDR3 is built from 16 residues. Germline assignment: CDR1 SGDLS and CDR2 YYNGEE. The CDR3 DNA reads TGTGCCAGCAGCACCGCTAGCGGGTCGAACACCGGGGAGCTGTTTTTT. Residues: CASSTASGSNTGELFF. The variable domain in full, completed from reference TRBV9 and TRBJ2-2, reads DSGVTQTPKHLITATGQRVTLRCSPRSGDLSVYWYQQSLDQGLQFLIQYYNGEERAKGNILERFSAQQFPDLHSELNLSSLELGDSALYFCASSTASGSNTGELFFGEGSRLTVL.

The sample holds a few counts of this clone. The rearrangement uses TRBV11-2 and TRBJ2-7, with 10 bases fitting TRBD2. Germline CDR1 and CDR2: SGHAT and FQNNGV. The CDR3 runs to 14 residues. Trimming removed 7 bases from V and 12 bases from J; junction bases left unmatched: 15. This CDR3 is CASTAAGGPRGVYF. For the CDR3, the DNA is TGTGCCAGCACCGCAGCGGGAGGGCCGAGGGGTGTGTACTTC. Full variable domain (missing parts from reference TRBV11-2 and TRBJ2-7): EAGVAQSPRYKIIEKRQSVAFWCNPISGHATLYWYQQILGQGPKLLIQFQNNGVVDDSQLPKDRFSAERLKGVDSTLKIQPAKLEDSAVYLCASTAAGGPRGVYFGPGTRLTVT.

The chain joins TRBV27 to TRBJ1-1, with a tentative D call TRBD1 (5 bases). Germline assignment: CDR1 MNHEY and CDR2 SMNVEV (reference sequence). CDR3 length equals 15 residues. V shed 2 bases and J shed 4 bases, with 14 bases lying between them. This chain's CDR3 is CASSLGSGLGTEAFF. CDR3 in DNA: TGTGCCAGCAGTTTAGGTTCGGGGCTGGGCACTGAAGCTTTCTTT.

V gene TRBV5-1 combines with J gene TRBJ1-5; D is ambiguous. Per germline, CDR1 SGHRS and CDR2 YFSETQ. The CDR3 is made up of 13 amino acids. V was clipped by 2 bases and J by 4 bases, with 7 bases between them. The CDR3 is CASSFGWNQPQHF. As DNA, the CDR3 is TGCGCCAGCAGCTTTGGGTGGAATCAGCCCCAGCATTTT.